The subject of this entry is one T cell receptor beta chain. V shed 6 bases and J 8 bases; nucleotides not matched to a gene: 2. The length of the CDR3 is 14 residues. Germline V gene sequence: CDR1 ENHRY, CDR2 SYGVKD. This sample is part of a study of blood T cell repertoires in COVID-19. Study context: Some COVID-19 samples were acute and others convalescent; all came from the United States, Italy and Spain. T cells, B-cell-depleted T cells, or PBMCs provided the cDNA or gDNA that served as material.

As processed by the authors: Amplifying reference gene primers gave estimates of nucleated cell counts. Sequencing was performed with immunoSEQ multiplex PCR; in TCRdb, only in-frame clones are kept and a portion is missing. The V and J calls and clone size come from that table; D and trimming were worked out from the DNA. This sample has approximately 100,000 clones, with around 92% found just once. This sequence joins TRBV10-3 and TRBJ1-6, with 12 bases fitting TRBD1. The sample consisted of peripheral blood. This TCR was sampled from a woman aged 55-70 years with acute or convalescent COVID-19. CDR3 bases: TGTGCCATCAGGGGGACAGGGGGCTATTCACCCCTCCACTTT. It specifies CAIRGTGGYSPLHF.